These T cell receptor beta chains were read from a single sample in a study of cytomegalovirus exposure and HLA in healthy donors. Profiling relied on immunoSEQ multiplex PCR, and the TCRdb table lists in-frame clones only, not all of them. The sample yields about 240,000 clones, roughly 87% seen once. Material for sequencing was PBMCs. Source of these receptors: a woman aged 40 to 50 in good health and CMV-seropositive. Each CDR3 is given with its conserved first and last residue. D genes are given only for firm matches. Not all rows give a size; the values are once, few, many and, for expanded clones, a class.

TRBD1 | TRBJ2-3 | 16 | - | TRBV7-9 | CASSRDRGLSTDTQYF | TGTGCCAGCAGCCGGGACAGGGGGCTGAGCACAGATACGCAGTATTTT
TRBD1 | TRBJ1-1 | 15 | - | TRBV5-1 | CASAASGTGVTEAFF | TGCGCCAGCGCGGCTTCCGGGACAGGGGTAACTGAAGCTTTCTTT
- | TRBJ1-4 | 13 | - | TRBV10-3 | CAISVQGNEKLFF | TGTGCCATCAGTGTTCAGGGGAATGAAAAACTGTTTTTT
TRBD1 | TRBJ1-6 | 16 | few | TRBV10-3 | CATGGTANSYNSPLHF | TGTGCCACTGGGGGGACAGCAAACTCCTATAATTCACCCCTCCACTTT
- | TRBJ2-6 | 15 | - | TRBV6-6 | CASSLNRAGANVLTF | TGTGCCAGCAGCCTAAACAGGGCTGGGGCCAACGTCCTGACTTTC
- | TRBJ2-7 | 16 | - | TRBV11-3 | CASSPRTMGGPYEQYF | TGTGCCAGCAGCCCCCGAACAATGGGGGGGCCCTACGAGCAGTACTTC
- | TRBJ1-2 | 17 | - | TRBV4-3 | CASSQFSGAAATYGYTF | TGCGCCAGCAGCCAATTCTCAGGGGCTGCGGCAACCTATGGCTACACCTTC
TRBD2 | TRBJ2-7 | 15 | - | TRBV10-3 | CAIGLAGGPGHEQYF | TGTGCCATCGGACTAGCGGGAGGGCCGGGGCACGAGCAGTACTTC
TRBD1 | TRBJ1-4 | 14 | - | TRBV2 | CASRATGAGEKLFF | TGTGCCAGCAGGGCAACAGGGGCTGGAGAAAAACTGTTTTTT
TRBD2 | TRBJ2-3 | 16 | few | TRBV7-2 | CASSLGLAGGADTQYF | TGTGCCAGCAGCTTAGGACTAGCGGGAGGGGCAGATACGCAGTATTTT
- | TRBJ2-4 | 15 | - | TRBV7-9 | CASSRPETGGNIQYF | TGTGCCAGCAGCCGCCCCGAGACAGGCGGAAACATTCAGTACTTC
- | TRBJ2-2 | 15 | - | TRBV28 | CASSQDRPNTGELFF | TGTGCCAGCAGTCAGGACAGACCGAACACCGGGGAGCTGTTTTTT
TRBD1 | TRBJ1-5 | 13 | - | TRBV25-1 | CADRQGANQPQHF | TGTGCCGACAGACAGGGGGCTAATCAGCCCCAGCATTTT
- | TRBJ2-1 | 17 | - | TRBV7-7 | CASSLGVEGASFDEQFF | TGTGCTAGCAGCTTAGGTGTGGAGGGGGCAAGTTTCGATGAGCAGTTCTTC
- | TRBJ2-3 | 14 | - | TRBV7-2 | CASSLGGGVDTQYF | TGTGCCAGCAGCTTAGGAGGAGGGGTAGATACGCAGTATTTT
- | TRBJ2-5 | 14 | - | TRBV12-5 | CASGSSGIQETQYF | TGTGCTAGTGGTTCCTCCGGGATCCAAGAGACCCAGTACTTC
TRBD1 | TRBJ1-2 | 10 | - | TRBV2 | CASSPGQTTF | TGTGCCAGCAGCCCGGGACAGACAACCTTC
- | TRBJ2-7 | 15 | - | TRBV2 | CASRSRGSREVFANF | TGTGCCAGCCGATCGCGGGGCTCTAGGGAAGTTTTCGCCAACTTC
TRBD1 | TRBJ1-1 | 17 | few | TRBV5-1 | CASSPEGTGRLNTEAFF | TGCGCCAGCAGCCCCGAGGGGACAGGGAGGTTGAACACTGAAGCTTTCTTT
TRBD2 | TRBJ2-3 | 16 | - | TRBV9 | CASSPLAGAFTDTQYF | TGTGCCAGCAGCCCCCTAGCGGGGGCCTTCACAGATACGCAGTATTTT
- | TRBJ2-2 | 17 | - | TRBV4-3 | CASSQDIGGLGTGELFF | TGCGCCAGCAGCCAAGATATTGGGGGCCTTGGGACCGGGGAGCTGTTTTTT
- | TRBJ2-2 | 14 | - | TRBV30 | CASYRVGNTGELFF | TGTGCCTCCTACAGGGTAGGGAACACCGGGGAGCTGTTTTTT
- | TRBJ1-4 | 14 | few | TRBV7-6 | CASSWDWRNEKLFF | TGTGCCAGCAGCTGGGACTGGAGAAATGAAAAACTGTTTTTT
TRBD1 | TRBJ1-2 | 14 | - | TRBV7-2 | CASSGRTGTAGYTF | TGTGCCAGCAGCGGACGGACAGGGACTGCTGGCTACACCTTC
TRBD2 | TRBJ2-5 | 15 | - | TRBV11-3 | CASSPGTSGQETQYF | TGTGCCAGCAGCCCCGGGACTAGCGGCCAAGAGACCCAGTACTTC
- | TRBJ2-1 | 14 | - | TRBV5-4 | CAARWGRLGNEQFF | TGTGCCGCAAGATGGGGGAGGTTGGGGAATGAGCAGTTCTTC
- | TRBJ2-3 | 13 | few | TRBV30 | CAWSQENTDTQYF | TGTGCCTGGAGCCAGGAAAACACAGATACGCAGTATTTT
TRBD2 | TRBJ2-7 | 18 | - | TRBV5-1 | CASSLSEIAGFVAYEQYF | TGCGCCAGCAGCTTGTCTGAAATAGCGGGATTCGTTGCCTACGAGCAGTACTTC
TRBD1 | TRBJ2-7 | 18 | few | TRBV4-2 | CASSQNRDRLSGTGEQYF | TGTGCCAGCAGCCAAAACCGGGACAGACTTTCCGGGACAGGCGAGCAGTACTTC
- | TRBJ1-5 | 14 | - | TRBV19 | CASRAANSNQPQHF | TGTGCCAGTAGGGCTGCCAATAGCAATCAGCCCCAGCATTTT
- | TRBJ1-1 | 15 | - | TRBV5-1 | CASRGLQGRDTEAFF | TGCGCCAGCAGGGGCCTCCAGGGTAGGGACACTGAAGCTTTCTTT
- | TRBJ2-7 | 13 | - | TRBV5-6 | CASSFQGSYEQYF | TGTGCCAGCAGCTTTCAGGGTTCCTACGAGCAGTACTTC
- | TRBJ2-1 | 16 | - | TRBV10-3 | CAISEEGQGRNNEQFF | TGTGCCATCAGTGAAGAGGGTCAAGGGAGGAACAATGAGCAGTTCTTC
- | TRBJ1-5 | 14 | - | TRBV5-6 | CASSLWARNQPQHF | TGTGCCAGCAGCTTGTGGGCTCGCAATCAGCCCCAGCATTTT
TRBD1 | TRBJ1-2 | 15 | - | TRBV7-3 | CASSLSQGVPYGYTF | TGTGCCAGCAGCCTCAGCCAGGGGGTCCCCTATGGCTACACCTTC
- | TRBJ2-5 | 12 | - | TRBV18 | CASSPTRETQYF | TGTGCCAGCTCACCAACCCGGGAGACCCAGTACTTC
TRBD1 | TRBJ1-4 | 14 | - | TRBV5-4 | CASSLGQGGEKLFF | TGTGCCAGCAGCTTGGGACAGGGGGGGGAAAAACTGTTTTTT
TRBD1 | TRBJ1-2 | 15 | - | TRBV5-1 | CASSWQGTESDGYTF | TGCGCCAGCAGCTGGCAAGGGACAGAATCTGATGGCTACACCTTC
TRBD1 | TRBJ1-1 | 13 | - | TRBV10-3 | CAIGTGSDTEAFF | TGTGCCATCGGGACAGGGTCGGACACTGAAGCTTTCTTT
- | TRBJ2-1 | 16 | - | TRBV9 | CASSVGSQGSYNEQFF | TGTGCCAGCAGCGTAGGTAGTCAGGGCTCCTACAATGAGCAGTTCTTC
TRBD2 | TRBJ2-5 | 15 | - | TRBV7-9 | CASSPTGLSQETQYF | TGTGCCAGCAGCCCGACGGGACTATCTCAAGAGACCCAGTACTTC
TRBD1 | TRBJ2-2 | 16 | - | TRBV25-1 | CASSDAGTGYTGELFF | TGTGCCAGCAGTGACGCCGGGACAGGGTACACCGGGGAGCTGTTTTTT
- | TRBJ1-5 | 13 | - | TRBV29-1 | CSVRQYLNQPQHF | TGCAGCGTTCGTCAGTACCTCAATCAGCCCCAGCATTTT
- | TRBJ2-7 | 18 | - | TRBV4-3 | CASSQDIPGGQMSYEQYF | TGCGCCAGCAGCCAAGATATTCCTGGGGGCCAGATGTCCTACGAGCAGTACTTC
- | TRBJ2-7 | 18 | - | TRBV2 | CASSEGRGVLWGVDEQYF | TGTGCCAGCAGTGAAGGCAGGGGGGTCCTCTGGGGTGTGGACGAGCAGTACTTC
TRBD1 | TRBJ1-1 | 14 | - | TRBV19 | CASTEGASTGVAFF | TGTGCCAGTACCGAAGGGGCTAGTACAGGGGTGGCTTTCTTT
- | TRBJ2-5 | 18 | few | TRBV5-1 | CASSWGDGRNFGQETQYF | TGCGCCAGCAGCTGGGGGGACGGACGAAATTTCGGGCAAGAGACCCAGTACTTC
- | TRBJ2-5 | 13 | - | TRBV5-1 | CASSVGGGETQYF | TGCGCCAGCAGTGTAGGGGGGGGAGAGACCCAGTACTTC
TRBD1 | TRBJ2-7 | 15 | few | TRBV7-9 | CASSQGQGSFYEQYF | TGTGCCAGCAGCCAGGGACAGGGGTCGTTCTACGAGCAGTACTTC
- | TRBJ1-2 | 13 | few | TRBV6-1 | CASSVTRGYGYTF | TGTGCCAGCAGTGTAACAAGGGGCTATGGCTACACCTTC
- | TRBJ1-1 | 15 | - | TRBV7-9 | CASSLLSGIETEAFF | TGTGCCAGCAGCTTACTTAGCGGGATCGAAACTGAAGCTTTCTTT
- | TRBJ2-6 | 17 | - | TRBV2 | CASMYGKLSSGANVLTF | TGTGCCAGCATGTACGGGAAGCTATCCTCTGGGGCCAACGTCCTGACTTTC
TRBD2 | TRBJ2-3 | 16 | - | TRBV2 | CASRGTSGGRTDTQYF | TGTGCCAGCAGGGGGACTAGCGGGGGACGCACAGATACGCAGTATTTT
TRBD2 | TRBJ2-3 | 14 | - | TRBV10-1 | CASSAERGTDTQYF | TGCGCCAGCAGTGCAGAGCGGGGGACAGATACGCAGTATTTT
- | TRBJ2-7 | 12 | - | TRBV11-3 | CASSQNIYEQYF | TGTGCCAGCAGTCAAAACATATACGAGCAGTACTTC
- | TRBJ2-1 | 15 | few | TRBV6-5 | CASSYSIFSRNEQFF | TGTGCCAGCAGTTACTCGATTTTTAGTCGGAATGAGCAGTTCTTC
TRBD1 | TRBJ1-4 | 15 | - | TRBV27 | CASSSRAGGNEKLFF | TGTGCCAGCAGTTCCCGGGCAGGGGGGAATGAAAAACTGTTTTTT
TRBD1 | TRBJ1-1 | 14 | - | TRBV5-4 | CASSNQGAFLGAFF | TGTGCCAGCAGCAATCAGGGGGCATTTTTAGGAGCTTTCTTT